A selection of T cell receptor beta chains follows, all from one sample in a study of regulatory T cells in long-lasting Graves disease. Each CDR3 protein gets one entry after TCRdb re-called the multiplex PCR reads with MiXCR. The table records roughly 440,000 distinct CDR3 sequences, about a sixth of them present only once. The sample was also reused in another study, on T cells in Graves' hyperthyroidism and ophthalmopathy.

Sequenced here: peripheral blood mononuclear cells (PBMCs), sampled at new diagnosis, from a patient treated with antithyroid drugs. These TCRs come from a woman aged 18-30 years with Graves disease. Each CDR3 is given with its conserved first and last residue. A D gene is named only where the DNA matches it firmly. Only some rows state a clone size, as once, few, many or a class for expanded clones.

clone size	D gene	V gene	J gene	CDR3 DNA	CDR3 protein
NA	TRBD1	TRBV30	TRBJ1-3	TGTGCCTGGGCACCGGGACAGCTCTCTGGAAACACCATATATTTT	CAWAPGQLSGNTIYF
many	TRBD1	TRBV28	TRBJ1-2	TGTGCCAGCAGCACCTCCGGGACAGGGCAAGGCTACACCTTC	CASSTSGTGQGYTF
NA	NA	TRBV29-1	TRBJ1-3	TGCAGCGTAATTTATCAGGGAGTTGGAAACACCATATATTTT	CSVIYQGVGNTIYF
NA	NA	TRBV2	TRBJ1-1	TGTGCCAGCACTCTCGGGGGGCGGTTCGGCACTGAAGCTTTCTTT	CASTLGGRFGTEAFF
NA	TRBD2	TRBV7-2	TRBJ2-1	TGTGCCAGCAGCCTGGGACTAGCGGGAGCGTTCGATGAGCAGTTCTTC	CASSLGLAGAFDEQFF
many	NA	TRBV12-3/TRBV12-4	TRBJ2-7	TGTGCCAGCAGTTTAGAAAGGCCTGCTCACTCCTACGAGCAGTACTTC	CASSLERPAHSYEQYF
many	TRBD1	TRBV5-1	TRBJ2-7	TGCGCCAGCAGCTTGGTCGGGACAGGGGTGGTCGAGCAGTACTTC	CASSLVGTGVVEQYF
many	NA	TRBV20-1	TRBJ2-3	TGCAGTGCCAGACAGCTTTCCACAGATACGCAGTATTTT	CSARQLSTDTQYF
many	NA	TRBV20-1	TRBJ1-4	TGCAGTGCTAGGAGTACGACTAATGAAAAACTGTTTTTT	CSARSTTNEKLFF
few	TRBD2	TRBV28	TRBJ2-1	TGTGCCAGCAGGCCGGGACTAGCGGGAGGTGAGCAGTTCTTC	CASRPGLAGGEQFF
medium-sized	TRBD2	TRBV20-1	TRBJ2-7	TGCAGTGCTAGGGACTTAAGCGGGAGGCTCTACGAGCAGTACTTC	CSARDLSGRLYEQYF
many	TRBD1	TRBV12-3/TRBV12-4	TRBJ1-5	TGTGCCAGCAGGACAGGGCGCAATCAGCCCCAGCATTTT	CASRTGRNQPQHF
many	NA	TRBV7-3	TRBJ2-7	TGTGCCAGCAGCTTAAGAGGGGGACGGGACGAGCAGTACTTC	CASSLRGGRDEQYF
NA	TRBD2	TRBV29-1	TRBJ2-1	TGCAGCGTTAAAACTAGCGGGAGTTACGAGCAGTTCTTC	CSVKTSGSYEQFF
many	TRBD2	TRBV15	TRBJ2-3	TGTGCCACCAGCAGAGATCGGGGGGGTTCGTCTGATACGCAGTATTTT	CATSRDRGGSSDTQYF
NA	NA	TRBV12-3/TRBV12-4	TRBJ1-3	TGTGCCAGCAGCCTAGATTCGGGCACCATATATTTT	CASSLDSGTIYF